Listed below are T cell receptor beta chains from one sample, sequenced in a study of blood T cell repertoires in COVID-19. The method was immunoSEQ multiplex PCR; TCRdb's version includes in-frame clones alone and lacks a portion of them. The sample has hundreds of thousands of clones; about 91% are singletons. Sequenced sample: peripheral blood. All receptors derive from a young woman who had recovered from COVID-19. Each CDR3 is given with its conserved first and last residue. The D gene is left open where the match is weak. Some rows mark clone size as missing; the rest say once, few, many or name a class of expanded clone.

J gene | D gene | V gene | clone size | CDR3 DNA | CDR3 protein
TRBJ1-2 | - | TRBV12-3/TRBV12-4 | once | TGTGCCAGCTGGGGCAGGGACTATGGCTACACCTTC | CASWGRDYGYTF
TRBJ2-7 | TRBD1 | TRBV9 | once | TGTGCCAGCAGCCTCGGACAGGGGGATTCCTACGAGCAGTACTTC | CASSLGQGDSYEQYF
TRBJ1-2 | TRBD1 | TRBV5-4 | - | TGTGCCAGCAGCTTGGCCTATGGACAGGGGAGCTATGGCTACACCTTC | CASSLAYGQGSYGYTF
TRBJ1-3 | TRBD1 | TRBV18 | many | TGTGCCAGCTCACCAGTGGGGGACAGCAGCTCTGGAAACACCATATATTTT | CASSPVGDSSSGNTIYF
TRBJ2-3 | TRBD2 | TRBV5-1 | - | TGCGCCAGCAGCCCTAAATTACTAGCGGAGGCAGATACGCAGTATTTT | CASSPKLLAEADTQYF
TRBJ1-1 | - | TRBV27 | few | TGTGCCAGCAGTTTATCTTGGGATCCCCGGGCAGGGACTGAAGCTTTCTTT | CASSLSWDPRAGTEAFF
TRBJ1-5 | - | TRBV18 | - | TGTGCCAGCTCACCGGAGTCCCGAGGTCAGCCCCAGCATTTT | CASSPESRGQPQHF
TRBJ2-4 | - | TRBV14 | - | TGTGCCAGCAGCCAAGCTAGGACAGTAAACATTCAGTACTTC | CASSQARTVNIQYF
TRBJ2-7 | - | TRBV7-9 | - | TGTGCCAGCAGCTTTATCCCCTACGAGCAGTACTTC | CASSFIPYEQYF
TRBJ2-7 | - | TRBV11-1 | - | TGTGCCAGCAGCTTAAGGGTCCCAGGGTTCCACGAGCAGTACTTC | CASSLRVPGFHEQYF
TRBJ1-4 | - | TRBV5-1 | few | TGCGCCAGCAGTCCGTCAACTAATGAAAAACTGTTTTTT | CASSPSTNEKLFF
TRBJ2-4 | TRBD1 | TRBV6-6 | - | TGTGCCAGCAGTTGGCGACAGGGTGCCAAAAACATTCAGTACTTC | CASSWRQGAKNIQYF
TRBJ2-7 | - | TRBV10-2 | - | TGCGCCAGCAGGCCCAGCTCCTACGAGCAGTACTTC | CASRPSSYEQYF
TRBJ1-1 | TRBD1 | TRBV7-8 | few | TGTGCCAGCAGGGGACAGGAGCTCACTGAAGCTTTCTTT | CASRGQELTEAFF
TRBJ2-7 | TRBD2 | TRBV7-3 | once | TGTGCCAGCAGCATAACTAGCGGGGGACCCTACGAGCAGTACTTC | CASSITSGGPYEQYF
TRBJ2-5 | - | TRBV3-1/TRBV3-2 | - | TGTGCCAGCAGCCAAGAAAGCGTCCGGGAGACCCAGTACTTC | CASSQESVRETQYF
TRBJ2-1 | - | TRBV30 | - | TGTGCCTGGAGGAGAGGGGGTGGTAGCTCTGGGCCAAATGAGCAGTTCTTC | CAWRRGGGSSGPNEQFF
TRBJ2-5 | TRBD2 | TRBV3-1/TRBV3-2 | - | TGTGCCAGCAGCCAAACGGGACTAGCGGGGAGGGAGACCCAGTACTTC | CASSQTGLAGRETQYF
TRBJ1-1 | TRBD1 | TRBV5-1 | - | TGCGCCAGCAGCTTCATGCCACAGGGGATGAACATGAACACTGAAGCTTTCTTT | CASSFMPQGMNMNTEAFF
TRBJ2-5 | TRBD2 | TRBV2 | - | TGTGCCAGCAGTGGGGCTAGCGGGGGCCACCAAGAGACCCAGTACTTC | CASSGASGGHQETQYF
TRBJ2-1 | TRBD2 | TRBV3-1/TRBV3-2 | - | TGTGCCAGCAGCCTGGGACTACAGATAAATGAGCAGTTCTTC | CASSLGLQINEQFF
TRBJ1-4 | TRBD1 | TRBV2 | - | TGTGCCACTTCCAAGGACAGGGACGAAAAACTGTTTTTT | CATSKDRDEKLFF
TRBJ2-1 | TRBD2 | TRBV28 | - | TGTGCCAGCAGTTTACCCCGGACTAGCGGGGGGGCCTATGAGCAGTTCTTC | CASSLPRTSGGAYEQFF
TRBJ1-5 | - | TRBV2 | - | TGTGCCAGCAGTGAGCGGGTAGAGCATCAGCCCCAGCATTTT | CASSERVEHQPQHF
TRBJ2-7 | TRBD1 | TRBV9 | - | TGTGCCAGCAGCGTCGGGACAGGGGGACCCTACGAGCAGTACTTC | CASSVGTGGPYEQYF
TRBJ2-7 | - | TRBV28 | - | TGTGCCAGCAGTCTCCGGACAGCCTTCTCCTACGAGCAGTACTTC | CASSLRTAFSYEQYF
TRBJ1-5 | - | TRBV28 | - | TGTGCCAGCAGTTCAACAGGTAATCAGCCCCAGCATTTT | CASSSTGNQPQHF
TRBJ1-1 | - | TRBV2 | few | TGTGCCAGCAGGGCGGGGTGGGGGACTGAAGCTTTCTTT | CASRAGWGTEAFF
TRBJ2-2 | TRBD1 | TRBV30 | once | TGTGCCTGGAGCCCCGGGACAGGTGTCACCGGGGAGCTGTTTTTT | CAWSPGTGVTGELFF
TRBJ1-2 | TRBD1 | TRBV5-1 | - | TGCGCCAGCAGCTTTACAGGGGAAGGCTACACCTTC | CASSFTGEGYTF
TRBJ1-6 | - | TRBV28 | - | TGTGCCAGCTCTGACTTCGAAACGGTTCTATATGGTTCACCCCTCCACTTT | CASSDFETVLYGSPLHF
TRBJ2-5 | TRBD1 | TRBV28 | - | TGTGCCAGCAGTGTCTTCGGGACAGGGGGCGTACAAGAGACCCAGTACTTC | CASSVFGTGGVQETQYF
TRBJ1-5 | - | TRBV27 | - | TGTGCCAGCAGTTTGCTCTACAATCAGCCCCAGCATTTT | CASSLLYNQPQHF
TRBJ2-5 | - | TRBV14 | - | TGTGCCAGCAGTCAGACGGGGGAGACCCAGTACTTC | CASSQTGETQYF
TRBJ1-6 | TRBD1 | TRBV5-4 | - | TGTGCCAGCAGCTTGGGGGACAGGACCAATTCACCCCTCCACTTT | CASSLGDRTNSPLHF
TRBJ2-7 | - | TRBV29-1 | - | TGCAGCGCTTCTACAGACTACGAGCAGTACTTC | CSASTDYEQYF
TRBJ1-5 | TRBD1 | TRBV7-9 | - | TGTGCCAGCAGCTTAGGCAGGGGGCAGGATCAGCCCCAGCATTTT | CASSLGRGQDQPQHF
TRBJ2-6 | - | TRBV24-1 | - | TGTGCCACCTCCCGTGAGACAGTAAGCTCTGGGGCCAACGTCCTGACTTTC | CATSRETVSSGANVLTF